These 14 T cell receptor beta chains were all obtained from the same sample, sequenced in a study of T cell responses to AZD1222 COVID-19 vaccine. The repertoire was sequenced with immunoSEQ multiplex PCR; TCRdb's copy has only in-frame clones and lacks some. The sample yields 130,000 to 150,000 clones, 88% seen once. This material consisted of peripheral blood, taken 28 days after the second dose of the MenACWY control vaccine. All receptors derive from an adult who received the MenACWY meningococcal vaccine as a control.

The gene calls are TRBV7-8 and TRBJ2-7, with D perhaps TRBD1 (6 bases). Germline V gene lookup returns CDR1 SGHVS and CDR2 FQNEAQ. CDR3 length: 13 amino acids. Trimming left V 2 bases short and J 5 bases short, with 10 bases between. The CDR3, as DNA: TGTGCCAGCAGCTTACAGGGGTTTAACGAGCAGTACTTC. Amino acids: CASSLQGFNEQYF.

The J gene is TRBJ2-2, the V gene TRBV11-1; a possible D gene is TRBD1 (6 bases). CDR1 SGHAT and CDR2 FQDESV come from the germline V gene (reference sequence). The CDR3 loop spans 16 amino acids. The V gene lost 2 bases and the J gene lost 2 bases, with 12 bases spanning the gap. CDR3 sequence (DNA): TGTGCCAGCAGCTTAATGCAGGGGAGTAACACCGGGGAGCTGTTTTTT. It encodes CASSLMQGSNTGELFF.

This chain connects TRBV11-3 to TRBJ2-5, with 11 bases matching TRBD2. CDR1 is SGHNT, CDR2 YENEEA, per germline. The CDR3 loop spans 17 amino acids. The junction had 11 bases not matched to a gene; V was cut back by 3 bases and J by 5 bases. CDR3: CASSFSGGASNGETQYF. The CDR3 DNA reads TGTGCCAGCAGCTTTAGCGGGGGGGCGTCTAACGGCGAGACCCAGTACTTC.

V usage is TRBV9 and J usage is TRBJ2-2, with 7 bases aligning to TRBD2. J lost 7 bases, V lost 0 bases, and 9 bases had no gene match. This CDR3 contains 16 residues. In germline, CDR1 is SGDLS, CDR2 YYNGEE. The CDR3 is CASSVAWTSYVGELFF. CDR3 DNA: TGTGCCAGCAGCGTAGCCTGGACTAGTTATGTCGGGGAGCTGTTTTTT.

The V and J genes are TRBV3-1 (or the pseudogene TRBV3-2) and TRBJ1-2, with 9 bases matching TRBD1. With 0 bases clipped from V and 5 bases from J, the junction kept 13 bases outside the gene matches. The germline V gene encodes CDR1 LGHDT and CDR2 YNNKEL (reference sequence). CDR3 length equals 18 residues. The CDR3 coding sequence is TGTGCCAGCAGCCAAGACTGGACAGGGGTCCTCTCGGAGTATGGCTACACCTTC. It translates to CASSQDWTGVLSEYGYTF.

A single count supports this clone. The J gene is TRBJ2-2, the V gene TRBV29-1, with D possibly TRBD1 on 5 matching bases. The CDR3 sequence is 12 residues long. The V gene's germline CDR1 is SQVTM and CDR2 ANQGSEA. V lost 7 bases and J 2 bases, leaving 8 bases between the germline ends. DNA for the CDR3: TGCAGCGCCGACAGAAACACCGGGGAGCTGTTTTTT. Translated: CSADRNTGELFF.

CDR3 nucleotides: TGTGCCAGCAGCCCCAATAGGGGACGGACTGAAGCTTTCTTT. This encodes CASSPNRGRTEAFF. The genes are TRBV7-2 and TRBJ1-1; D possibly corresponds to TRBD1 (5 bases). Germline CDR1 SGHTA, CDR2 FQGNSA. CDR3 length: 14 residues. Deletions cut 5 bases from V and 5 bases from J, with 15 bases between.

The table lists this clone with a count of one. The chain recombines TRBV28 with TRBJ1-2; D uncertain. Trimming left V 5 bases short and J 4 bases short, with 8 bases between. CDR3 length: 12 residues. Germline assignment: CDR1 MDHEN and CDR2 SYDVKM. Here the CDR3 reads CASSLGLYGYTF. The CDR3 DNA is TGTGCCAGCAGTCTGGGTCTCTATGGCTACACCTTC.

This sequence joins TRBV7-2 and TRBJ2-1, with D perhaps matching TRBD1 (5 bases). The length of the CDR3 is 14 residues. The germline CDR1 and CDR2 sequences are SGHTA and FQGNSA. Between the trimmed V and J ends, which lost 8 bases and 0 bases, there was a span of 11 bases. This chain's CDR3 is CASGHGTSYNEQFF. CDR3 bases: TGTGCCAGCGGACATGGCACCTCCTACAATGAGCAGTTCTTC.

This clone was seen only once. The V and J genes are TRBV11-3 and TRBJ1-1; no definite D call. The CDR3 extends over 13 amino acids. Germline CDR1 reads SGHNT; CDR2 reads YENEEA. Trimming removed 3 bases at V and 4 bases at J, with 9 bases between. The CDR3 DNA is TGTGCCAGCAGCTTGGACCCTTTCACTGAAGCTTTCTTT. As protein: CASSLDPFTEAFF.

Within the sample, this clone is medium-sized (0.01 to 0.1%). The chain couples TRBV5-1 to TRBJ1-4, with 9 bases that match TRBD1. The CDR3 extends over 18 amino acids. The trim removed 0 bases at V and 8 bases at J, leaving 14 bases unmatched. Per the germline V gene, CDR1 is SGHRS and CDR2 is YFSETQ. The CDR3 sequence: CASSLGRPGTGSREKLFF. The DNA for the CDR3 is TGCGCCAGCAGCTTGGGGAGACCCGGGACAGGGAGTCGCGAAAAACTGTTTTTT. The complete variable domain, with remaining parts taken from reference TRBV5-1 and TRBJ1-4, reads KAGVTQTPRYLIKTRGQQVTLSCSPISGHRSVSWYQQTPGQGLQFLFEYFSETQRNKGNFPGRFSGRQFSNSRSEMNVSTLELGDSALYLCASSLGRPGTGSREKLFFGSGTQLSVL.

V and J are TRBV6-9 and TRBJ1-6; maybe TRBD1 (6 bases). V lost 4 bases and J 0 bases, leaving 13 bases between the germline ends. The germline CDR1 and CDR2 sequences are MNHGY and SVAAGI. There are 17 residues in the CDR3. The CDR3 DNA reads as TGTGCCAGCAGTTCGACACGGACAGTCTCCTATAATTCACCCCTCCACTTT. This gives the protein CASSSTRTVSYNSPLHF.

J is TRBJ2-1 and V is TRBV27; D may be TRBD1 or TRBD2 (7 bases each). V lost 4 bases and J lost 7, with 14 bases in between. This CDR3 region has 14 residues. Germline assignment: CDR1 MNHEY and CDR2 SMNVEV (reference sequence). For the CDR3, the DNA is TGTGCCAGCAGTTGGGGGGGACAGTCGAATGAGCAGTTCTTC. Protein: CASSWGGQSNEQFF.

CDR3 coding DNA: TGCGCCAGCAGCCAGGGACAGGGGGCGTTTAATTCACCCCTCCACTTT. Its protein product is CASSQGQGAFNSPLHF. The V call is TRBV4-1, the J call TRBJ1-6, with TRBD1 matching over 12 bases. Trimming at V came to 3 bases and at J to 6 bases, leaving 3 bases not matched to a gene. Germline CDR1 MGHRA, CDR2 YSYEKL. CDR3 length: 16 amino acids.